These 22 T cell receptor beta chains were all obtained from the same sample, sequenced in a study of early stage breast cancer tumors. Here immunoSEQ multiplex PCR was the method, and the copy in TCRdb shows in-frame clones only, minus some. This table has approximately 75,000 clones, 65% to 85% appearing once. Sequencing was carried out using blood. These receptor sequences come from a person in their forties with breast cancer.

The V gene is TRBV5-1, the J gene TRBJ1-5, with D tentatively TRBD1 (5 bases). Germline V gene lookup returns CDR1 SGHRS and CDR2 YFSETQ. The length of the CDR3 is 14 residues. V lost 4 bases to trimming and J lost 6 bases, with 14 bases between them. CDR3 nucleotides: TGCGCCAGCAGCCTGGGGGGGGAATCTCAGCCCCAGCATTTT. Amino acids: CASSLGGESQPQHF.

The V and J genes are TRBV30 and TRBJ1-5, with D possibly matching TRBD1 (6 bases). Trimming took off 0 bases at V and 0 bases at J, with 15 bases between the two ends. CDR3 size: 17 residues. CDR1 GTSNPN and CDR2 SVGIG come from the germline V gene (reference sequence). The CDR3 region has the DNA TGTGCCTGGAGTGTATCGGCAGGGGCTTTTAGCAATCAGCCCCAGCATTTT. Translation: CAWSVSAGAFSNQPQHF.

The V gene is TRBV5-1, the J gene TRBJ2-1; 9 bases align to TRBD1. Trimming removed 4 bases from V and 8 bases from J; junction bases left unmatched: 7. Looked up from germline, CDR1 is SGHRS and CDR2 is YFSETQ. This CDR3 comprises 14 residues. CDR3: CASSRDREGDEQFF. CDR3 nucleotides: TGCGCCAGCAGCCGGGACAGGGAGGGGGATGAGCAGTTCTTC.

The chain carries TRBV5-1 and TRBJ2-1, with 9 bases fitting TRBD2. V was clipped by 6 bases and J by 7 bases; unmatched bases: 11. Germline lookup yields CDR1 SGHRS and CDR2 YFSETQ. This CDR3 contains 15 residues. In DNA form, the CDR3 reads TGCGCCAGCATGGTGTTTAGCGGGAGAGCGAATGAGCAGTTCTTC. Translating it yields CASMVFSGRANEQFF.

V and J are TRBV18 and TRBJ2-7; 13 bases are a match to TRBD2. With 2 bases clipped from V and 6 bases from J, the junction kept 7 bases outside the gene matches. The CDR3 covers 16 residues. Germline loops: CDR1 KGHSH, CDR2 LQKENI. In DNA form, the CDR3 reads TGTGCCAGCTCACCATTTCGAGGGACTAGCGGGACCGAGCAGTACTTC. Protein sequence: CASSPFRGTSGTEQYF.

The chain has TRBV27 and TRBJ1-1, with TRBD1 matching over 10 bases. The CDR3 is 17 residues long. Trimming removed 5 bases from V and 0 bases from J; junction bases left unmatched: 9. The V gene's germline CDR1 is MNHEY and CDR2 SMNVEV (reference sequence). The chain's CDR3 is CASSRQGAVDMNTEAFF. DNA of the CDR3: TGTGCCAGCAGTCGACAGGGGGCAGTCGATATGAACACTGAAGCTTTCTTT.

This chain connects TRBV6-5 to TRBJ1-3, with TRBD1 matching 7 bases. Germline CDR1 and CDR2: MNHEY and SVGAGI. The CDR3 covers 15 residues. V shed 6 bases, J shed 2 bases, and the junction held 7 bases outside the gene matches. The CDR3 DNA is TGTGCCAGCAGCCGGGGACAGACTACTGGAAACACCATATATTTT. Protein sequence: CASSRGQTTGNTIYF.

The chain carries TRBV28 and TRBJ1-3; D perhaps matches TRBD1 (5 bases). V was shortened by 5 bases and J by 0 bases, with 8 bases between the two germline ends. Germline V gene lookup returns CDR1 MDHEN and CDR2 SYDVKM. The CDR3 sequence is 14 residues long. The CDR3 region is CASSHRLSGNTIYF. For the CDR3, the DNA is TGTGCCAGCAGTCACAGGCTCTCTGGAAACACCATATATTTT.

The chain's CDR3 is CAISEGVWETQYF. In nucleotides, the CDR3 is TGTGCCATCAGTGAGGGGGTCTGGGAGACCCAGTACTTC. This sequence joins TRBV10-3 and TRBJ2-5; D gene uncertain. Germline V lookup: CDR1 ENHRY, CDR2 SYGVKD. V was pared by 2 bases and J by 5 bases, with 9 bases between. The CDR3 sequence is 13 residues long.

This clone has a single count. The chain employs TRBV10-3 and TRBJ1-1; D not resolved. CDR1 and CDR2 (germline): ENHRY, SYGVKD. Trimming took off 6 bases at V and 3 bases at J, with 11 bases between the two ends. The CDR3 extends over 13 amino acids. CDR3 DNA sequence: TGTGCCATCAGGCCCCGAGACGACACTGAAGCTTTCTTT. Protein sequence: CAIRPRDDTEAFF.

The chain carries TRBV5-1 and TRBJ2-1; D is undetermined. V dropped 0 bases and J dropped 7 bases, with 5 bases sitting between them. The CDR3 spans 12 residues. Germline V gene data show CDR1 as SGHRS and CDR2 as YFSETQ. CDR3 coding DNA: TGCGCCAGCAGCTTGGGTGGAAATGAGCAGTTCTTC. Translation gives CASSLGGNEQFF.

The CDR3 spells CASSPDRVNTEAFF. CDR3 bases: TGTGCCAGCAGCCCTGACAGAGTGAACACTGAAGCTTTCTTT. V usage is TRBV5-4 and J usage is TRBJ1-1; D possibly corresponds to TRBD1 (5 bases). The CDR3 contains 14 residues. V was pared by 4 bases and J by 0 bases, with 10 bases between. Germline CDR1 SGHNT, CDR2 YYREEE (reference sequence).

There are a few counts of this clone. V usage is TRBV9 and J usage is TRBJ1-5; perhaps TRBD1 as D (5 bases). This CDR3 is 14 amino acids long. V lost 0 bases to trimming and J lost 6 bases, with 10 bases between them. Germline CDR1 is SGDLS and CDR2 is YYNGEE. The CDR3 nucleotides are TGTGCCAGCAGCGTAGATCAGGGAGGTCAGCCCCAGCATTTT. It specifies CASSVDQGGQPQHF.

The chain employs TRBV4-2 and TRBJ2-7; no clear D. The germline gives CDR1 LGHNA, CDR2 YNFKEQ. V lost 2 bases, J lost 3 bases, and 8 bases lay in between. The CDR3 runs 13 residues. This CDR3 reads CASSQTNSYEQYF. As DNA, the CDR3 is TGTGCCAGCAGCCAAACCAACAGCTACGAGCAGTACTTC.

This chain joins TRBV9 and TRBJ1-1; TRBD1 might be the D (6 bases). V gave up 3 bases and J gave up 1 base, with 10 bases separating them. CDR1 SGDLS and CDR2 YYNGEE come from the germline V gene. The CDR3 covers 14 residues. The CDR3: CASSAETGNTEAFF. The CDR3 nucleotides read TGTGCCAGCAGCGCTGAGACAGGGAACACTGAAGCTTTCTTT.

The chain links TRBV6-1 to TRBJ1-5; no definite D call. Trimming took off 5 bases at V and 0 bases at J, with 11 bases between the two ends. The CDR3 is 15 residues long. Per germline, CDR1 MNHNS and CDR2 SASEGT. Here the CDR3 reads CASSPLYYSNQPQHF. In DNA, the CDR3 is TGTGCCAGCAGTCCCCTCTACTATAGCAATCAGCCCCAGCATTTT.

In this sample, this clone turned up once. V gene TRBV19 combines with J gene TRBJ2-2; D is possibly TRBD1 (6 bases). The length of the CDR3 is 14 residues. Trimming removed 2 bases from V and 5 bases from J, with 9 bases in between. Germline lookup yields CDR1 LNHDA and CDR2 SQIVND (reference sequence). The chain's CDR3 is CASSISRGTGELFF. The CDR3 bases are TGTGCCAGTAGTATAAGCAGGGGTACCGGGGAGCTGTTTTTT.

The chain joins TRBV5-1 to TRBJ2-1; 7 bases fit TRBD2. J was trimmed by 5 bases and V by 6 bases; bases with no gene match: 8. The CDR3 loop spans 14 amino acids. Germline lookup yields CDR1 SGHRS and CDR2 YFSETQ. The CDR3 sequence: CASTNPGTNNEQFF. The DNA of the CDR3 is TGCGCCAGCACCAATCCCGGGACTAACAATGAGCAGTTCTTC.

V gene TRBV18 combines with J gene TRBJ2-1; D is tentatively TRBD1 or TRBD2 (6 bases each). V lost 1 base and J 6 bases, leaving 10 bases between the germline ends. The CDR3 spans 14 residues. The germline gives CDR1 KGHSH, CDR2 LQKENI. This CDR3 is CASSPRGATNEQFF. Here the CDR3 DNA reads TGTGCCAGCTCACCACGGGGGGCCACCAATGAGCAGTTCTTC.

The CDR3 reads CASSVGASGEQFF. DNA of the CDR3: TGTGCCAGCAGCGTAGGGGCTAGCGGCGAGCAGTTCTTC. The chain employs TRBV9 and TRBJ2-1; 7 bases are a match to TRBD2. Germline-derived CDR1 and CDR2 are SGDLS and YYNGEE. The J segment lost 10 bases and the V segment lost 0 bases, leaving 4 bases of the junction unmatched. This CDR3 region has 13 residues.

The rearrangement uses TRBV29-1 and TRBJ2-1; no clear D gene. Germline-derived CDR1 and CDR2 are SQVTM and ANQGSEA. The CDR3 is 11 residues long. The V gene lost 8 bases and the J gene lost 6 bases, with 11 bases spanning the gap. The CDR3, as DNA: TGCAGCACTCGTTGGGGCAATGAGCAGTTCTTC. It specifies CSTRWGNEQFF.

This clone has just one count. The chain employs TRBV30 and TRBJ2-1, with 9 bases fitting TRBD1. CDR1 is GTSNPN, CDR2 SVGIG, per germline (reference sequence). The trim removed 5 bases at V and 8 bases at J, leaving 10 bases unmatched. There are 14 residues in the CDR3. The CDR3 sequence is CAWGPGTGYHEQFF. For the CDR3, the DNA is TGTGCCTGGGGCCCCGGGACAGGGTACCATGAGCAGTTCTTC.